These T cell receptor beta chains were read from a single sample in a study of molecular identifiers for immune sequencing clone quantification. From the PCR reads, TCRdb called clonotypes with MiXCR, one entry per CDR3 protein. The sample holds about 320,000 distinct CDR3 sequences, 20% to 25% seen once. What was sequenced was naive CD8+ T cells from blood, with Jurkat cell RNA spiked in. Receptors were obtained from a human donor in good health. Some libraries in this study had Jurkat cell RNA spiked in. CDR3s include the opening cysteine and the closing phenylalanine or tryptophan. The order of the fields is CDR3 protein, CDR3 DNA, J gene, D gene, V gene, clone size. A D gene is named only where the DNA matches it firmly. Clone size appears in some rows only: once, few, many, or a class for an expanded clone.

cdr3_aa: CASSQDGVGTSSDTQYF; cdr3_nt: TGCGCCAGCAGCCAAGATGGAGTGGGGACTAGCTCAGATACGCAGTATTTT; j_call: TRBJ2-3; d_call: TRBD2; v_call: TRBV4-1; clone_size: NA
cdr3_aa: CASSLRPGLAATDTQYF; cdr3_nt: TGTGCCAGCAGCCTACGTCCGGGACTAGCGGCCACAGATACGCAGTATTTT; j_call: TRBJ2-3; d_call: TRBD2; v_call: TRBV28; clone_size: few
cdr3_aa: CASSMFGGEQPQHF; cdr3_nt: TGTGCCAGTAGTATGTTCGGGGGAGAGCAGCCCCAGCATTTT; j_call: TRBJ1-5; d_call: NA; v_call: TRBV19; clone_size: many
cdr3_aa: CASALGGTEAFF; cdr3_nt: TGTGCCAGTGCACTGGGGGGGACTGAAGCTTTCTTT; j_call: TRBJ1-1; d_call: NA; v_call: TRBV6-2/TRBV6-3; clone_size: many
cdr3_aa: CATGRGEDGTDTQYF; cdr3_nt: TGTGCCACCGGGAGAGGGGAGGATGGGACAGATACGCAGTATTTT; j_call: TRBJ2-3; d_call: NA; v_call: TRBV19; clone_size: NA
cdr3_aa: CASSLNTHPEQFF; cdr3_nt: TGTGCCAGTAGTCTGAACACCCACCCTGAGCAGTTCTTC; j_call: TRBJ2-1; d_call: NA; v_call: TRBV19; clone_size: many
cdr3_aa: CASSGTSGRVSTDTQYF; cdr3_nt: TGTGCCAGCAGCGGGACTAGCGGGAGGGTGAGCACAGATACGCAGTATTTT; j_call: TRBJ2-3; d_call: TRBD2; v_call: TRBV6-6; clone_size: NA
cdr3_aa: CASSLPRSANTDTQYF; cdr3_nt: TGTGCCAGCAGCCTCCCAAGAAGCGCAAACACAGATACGCAGTATTTT; j_call: TRBJ2-3; d_call: NA; v_call: TRBV14; clone_size: many
cdr3_aa: CATSRDRANYGYTF; cdr3_nt: TGTGCCACCAGCAGAGATCGAGCTAACTATGGCTACACCTTC; j_call: TRBJ1-2; d_call: NA; v_call: TRBV15; clone_size: many
cdr3_aa: CASSLWGTGDVGNQPQHF; cdr3_nt: TGTGCCAGCAGTTTATGGGGGACAGGAGACGTGGGCAATCAGCCCCAGCATTTT; j_call: TRBJ1-5; d_call: TRBD1; v_call: TRBV28; clone_size: many
cdr3_aa: CATSLGGTFYEQYF; cdr3_nt: TGTGCCACCAGCTTGGGGGGGACCTTCTACGAGCAGTACTTC; j_call: TRBJ2-7; d_call: TRBD2; v_call: TRBV15; clone_size: many
cdr3_aa: CATSITTGAAQPQHF; cdr3_nt: TGTGCCACCAGCATAACAACAGGGGCCGCGCAGCCCCAGCATTTT; j_call: TRBJ1-5; d_call: TRBD1; v_call: TRBV15; clone_size: many
cdr3_aa: CSVVVGLGTGELFF; cdr3_nt: TGCAGCGTTGTAGTTGGTTTGGGGACCGGGGAGCTGTTTTTT; j_call: TRBJ2-2; d_call: NA; v_call: TRBV29-1; clone_size: few
cdr3_aa: CASSMGFGYEQYF; cdr3_nt: TGTGCCAGTAGTATGGGTTTCGGATACGAGCAGTACTTC; j_call: TRBJ2-7; d_call: NA; v_call: TRBV19; clone_size: many
cdr3_aa: CASSFRGAEQYF; cdr3_nt: TGTGCCAGCAGCTTCCGGGGAGCCGAGCAGTACTTC; j_call: TRBJ2-7; d_call: NA; v_call: TRBV7-9; clone_size: many
cdr3_aa: CASSQDWSNTDTQYF; cdr3_nt: TGTGCCAGCAGCCAAGATTGGTCAAACACAGATACGCAGTATTTT; j_call: TRBJ2-3; d_call: NA; v_call: TRBV3-1; clone_size: few
cdr3_aa: CASSQDVFGYGYTF; cdr3_nt: TGCGCCAGCAGCCAAGATGTGTTTGGCTATGGCTACACCTTC; j_call: TRBJ1-2; d_call: NA; v_call: TRBV4-3; clone_size: many
cdr3_aa: CASSFYSWNRDFPSGANVLTF; cdr3_nt: TGCGCCAGCAGTTTTTACTCCTGGAACAGGGATTTTCCCTCTGGGGCCAACGTCCTGACTTTC; j_call: TRBJ2-6; d_call: NA; v_call: TRBV12-3/TRBV12-4; clone_size: NA
cdr3_aa: CSVRAINTGELFF; cdr3_nt: TGCAGCGTCCGGGCCATCAACACCGGGGAGCTGTTTTTT; j_call: TRBJ2-2; d_call: NA; v_call: TRBV29-1; clone_size: many
cdr3_aa: CATSDSTGGYLPQHF; cdr3_nt: TGTGCCACCAGTGATTCTACAGGGGGCTATCTGCCCCAGCATTTT; j_call: TRBJ1-5; d_call: TRBD1; v_call: TRBV24-1; clone_size: many
cdr3_aa: CASSLARVGSPGELFF; cdr3_nt: TGTGCCAGCAGCTTAGCCCGTGTCGGGAGCCCCGGGGAGCTGTTTTTT; j_call: TRBJ2-2; d_call: NA; v_call: TRBV13; clone_size: NA
cdr3_aa: CASSEGEGPLGADTQYF; cdr3_nt: TGTGCCAGCAGTGAAGGCGAGGGACCCCTGGGCGCAGATACGCAGTATTTT; j_call: TRBJ2-3; d_call: NA; v_call: TRBV6-1; clone_size: NA